Shown below are 19 T cell receptor beta chains from a single sample sequenced in a study of blood T cells in healthy people across ages. Alongside a J-beta primer mix, a sample-barcoded 5' primer served in a second PCR lasting about 7 to 12 cycles. TCRdb used MiXCR to reprocess the 5' RACE reads, holding one entry per CDR3 protein. The table shows 550,000 to 650,000 distinct CDR3 sequences, with around 27% occurring only once. The sample also formed part of further work on T cells of mothers and their children.

Sequenced material: blood. The receptors were sampled from a boy younger than 10 in good health.

A few counts support this clonotype. The chain couples TRBV25-1 to TRBJ2-5, with TRBD1 as a possible D gene (6 bases). With the DNA end fitting TRBJ2-1 better, the J assignment may be wrong. This CDR3 comprises 14 residues. From germline, CDR1 is MGHDK and CDR2 SYGVNS. CDR3 in DNA: TGTGCCAGCAGTGCGGGACATTTCTACAATGAGCAGTTCTTC. It yields the protein CASSAGHFYNEQFF.

This clonotype was recorded a few times. The chain recombines TRBV3-1 with TRBJ2-7, with 9 nucleotides matching TRBD2. CDR3 size: 15 residues. Germline V gene sequence: CDR1 LGHDT, CDR2 YNNKEL (reference sequence). V lost 3 bases and J lost 4; bases outside the gene matches: 7. This CDR3 reads CASSHSGGGAYEQYF. The CDR3 DNA follows: TGTGCCAGCAGCCATTCTGGCGGGGGGGCGTACGAGCAGTACTTC.

The CDR3 reads CASSLTSGVSGELFF. The CDR3 DNA follows: TGTGCCAGCAGTTTGACTAGCGGGGTCAGCGGGGAGCTGTTTTTT. The chain has TRBV5-5 and TRBJ2-2, with 11 positions matching TRBD2. Germline V gives CDR1 SGHKS, CDR2 YYEKEE (reference sequence). The CDR3 has 15 residues. Germline trimming cut 5 bases from V and 7 bases from J; bases unmatched to any gene: 7. Full variable domain (missing parts from reference TRBV5-5 and TRBJ2-2): DAGVTQSPTHLIKTRGQQVTLRCSPISGHKSVSWYQQVLGQGPQFIFQYYEKEERGRGNFPDRFSARQFPNYSSELNVNALLLGDSALYLCASSLTSGVSGELFFGEGSRLTVL.

This clonotype was recorded once. V and J are TRBV7-9 and TRBJ1-1; no firm D call. The CDR3 sequence is 15 residues long. With 1 base removed from V and 9 bases from J, the gap between germline ends came to 18 bases. The germline CDR1 and CDR2 sequences are SEHNR and FQNEAQ (reference sequence). CDR3 amino acids: CASSLGIGLWAKAFF. The CDR3, as DNA: TGTGCCAGCAGCTTAGGGATTGGGCTTTGGGCAAAAGCTTTCTTT.

This chain uses TRBV20-1 with TRBJ2-7, with 11 bases that match TRBD2. Germline V gene lookup returns CDR1 DFQATT and CDR2 SNEGSKA (reference sequence). The CDR3 is made up of 13 amino acids. The CDR3 coding sequence is TGCAGCCTAACTAGCGGGAGTGGTGGCGAGCAGTACTTC. Residues: CSLTSGSGGEQYF.

This clonotype has just a few counts. This chain uses TRBV7-9 with TRBJ2-5, with 12 positions matching TRBD2. The DNA end is a closer match to TRBJ2-1, so the J assignment may be wrong. Germline-derived CDR1 and CDR2 are SEHNR and FQNEAQ (reference sequence). CDR3 length equals 19 residues. The CDR3 here is CASTSSDRPQTSGGYEQFF. CDR3 sequence (DNA): TGTGCCAGCACATCTTCCGACAGACCTCAAACTAGCGGGGGGTATGAGCAGTTCTTC.

This clonotype showed up many times. The rearrangement uses TRBV25-1 and TRBJ2-5, with a possible D match to TRBD1 (5 bases). Trimming left V 6 bases short and J 5 bases short, with 13 bases between. Germline loops: CDR1 MGHDK, CDR2 SYGVNS. The CDR3 sequence is 13 residues long. The DNA for the CDR3 is TGTGCCAGCAGAACCCAGGGCGGCGAGACCCAGTACTTC. Protein: CASRTQGGETQYF. The full variable domain, rest sourced from reference TRBV25-1 and TRBJ2-5, is EADIYQTPRYLVIGTGKKITLECSQTMGHDKMYWYQQDPGMELHLIHYSYGVNSTEKGDLSSESTVSRIRTEHFPLTLESARPSHTSQYLCASRTQGGETQYFGPGTRLLVL.

V gene TRBV15 combines with J gene TRBJ2-3; 8 bases are shared with TRBD2. V shed 0 bases, J shed 3 bases, and the junction held 8 bases outside the gene matches. The CDR3 contains 17 residues. Germline assignment: CDR1 LNHNV and CDR2 YYDKDF (reference sequence). CDR3 sequence reads: CATSRDRAGGGTDTQYF. As DNA, the CDR3 is TGTGCCACCAGCAGAGATCGTGCGGGAGGAGGAACAGATACGCAGTATTTT.

Only a few counts were recorded for this clonotype. The chain recombines TRBV11-2 with TRBJ2-7; no definite D call. CDR1 is SGHAT and CDR2 is FQNNGV in the germline V gene. There are 17 residues in the CDR3. Trimming pared 4 bases from V and 3 bases from J, leaving 22 bases between. The CDR3 region is CASSSHRQLGIGYEQYF. The CDR3 bases are TGTGCCAGCAGCTCCCATAGGCAATTGGGAATCGGCTACGAGCAGTACTTC.

Only one count was recorded for this clonotype. V is TRBV28 and J is TRBJ1-2; D not resolved. The CDR3 totals 12 residues. CDR1 is MDHEN, CDR2 SYDVKM, per germline. V lost 1 base, J lost 8 bases, and 8 bases lay in between. The CDR3 bases are TGTGCCAGCAGTTTATTCTCGCAGGGCTACACCTTC. As protein: CASSLFSQGYTF.

This clonotype was picked up one time. The chain couples TRBV7-9 to TRBJ2-7; the match to TRBD2 covers 16 bases. The CDR3 extends over 19 amino acids. V shed 4 bases and J 1 base; nucleotides not matched to a gene: 10. Germline V gene data show CDR1 as SEHNR and CDR2 as FQNEAQ (reference sequence). The CDR3 DNA follows: TGTGCCAGCAGCTCGGGGACTAGCGGGAGGGCGCCGATATCCTACGAGCAGTACTTC. Its protein is CASSSGTSGRAPISYEQYF. The complete variable domain, with remaining parts taken from reference TRBV7-9 and TRBJ2-7, reads DTGVSQNPRHKITKRGQNVTFRCDPISEHNRLYWYRQTLGQGPEFLTYFQNEAQLEKSRLLSDRFSAERPKGSFSTLEIQRTEQGDSAMYLCASSSGTSGRAPISYEQYFGPGTRLTVT.

The chain couples TRBV7-9 to TRBJ2-7; D gene ambiguous. Trimming removed 5 bases at V and 1 base at J, with 18 bases between. Per germline, CDR1 SEHNR and CDR2 FQNEAQ (reference sequence). The CDR3 contains 16 residues. As DNA, the CDR3 is TGTGCCAGCAGCCCTCCCCGGGTTGGCTTATCCTACGAGCAGTACTTC. Translating it yields CASSPPRVGLSYEQYF.

The chain carries TRBV10-3 and TRBJ2-7; 12 bases are shared with TRBD1. Trimming took 6 bases from V and 5 from J; bases not matched to a gene: 5. This CDR3 contains 14 residues. Germline CDR1 reads ENHRY; CDR2 reads SYGVKD. For the CDR3, the DNA is TGTGCCATCAGGGGACAGGGGGCTTACCACGAGCAGTACTTC. Encoded protein: CAIRGQGAYHEQYF.

The chain combines TRBV7-8 with TRBJ2-4; no firm D call. V was shortened by 1 base and J by 5 bases, with 15 bases between the two germline ends. CDR3 length: 16 residues. CDR1 is SGHVS and CDR2 is FQNEAQ in the germline V gene. DNA of the CDR3: TGTGCCAGCAGCTTAGGGACCCGCGCGCGCGAAAACATTCAGTACTTC. Protein: CASSLGTRARENIQYF.

This clonotype was seen a handful of times. This chain joins TRBV7-8 and TRBJ1-4; 7 positions match TRBD1. This CDR3 contains 15 residues. Germline lookup yields CDR1 SGHVS and CDR2 FQNEAQ. V dropped 1 base and J dropped 5; count of bases not matched to a gene: 4. This CDR3 is CASSLVRGQNEKLFF. In DNA, the CDR3 is TGTGCCAGCAGCTTAGTAAGGGGGCAAAATGAAAAACTGTTTTTT.

V usage is TRBV4-3 and J usage is TRBJ2-5, with D tentatively TRBD1 (7 bases). The better agreement between TRBJ2-1 and the DNA end casts doubt on the J call. Germline lookup yields CDR1 LGHNA and CDR2 YSLEER. The CDR3 consists of 15 residues. The CDR3 is CASGRATGRSNEQFF. In DNA form, the CDR3 reads TGCGCCAGCGGGAGAGCGACAGGGAGGTCCAATGAGCAGTTCTTC.

This clonotype appeared a few times. The chain carries TRBV20-1 and TRBJ2-5, with 8 bases lining up with TRBD2. Germline V gene lookup returns CDR1 DFQATT and CDR2 SNEGSKA (reference sequence). This CDR3 has 14 amino acids. V lost 3 bases and J lost 5; bases outside the gene matches: 8. The CDR3 DNA is TGCAGTGCTAGGTCGGGGGGGCCGAAGGAGACCCAGTACTTC. It encodes CSARSGGPKETQYF.

This clonotype occurred a few times. The rearrangement uses TRBV3-1 and TRBJ1-4; D is unclear. This CDR3 is built from 15 residues. Per germline, CDR1 LGHDT and CDR2 YNNKEL (reference sequence). The V gene lost 1 base and the J gene lost 4 bases, with 10 bases spanning the gap. The CDR3 DNA reads TGTGCCAGCAGCCAAGGACGAGGGAGTAATGAAAAACTGTTTTTT. Its translation is CASSQGRGSNEKLFF.

The J gene is TRBJ2-7, the V gene TRBV5-5; D perhaps matches TRBD2 (6 bases). The length of the CDR3 is 14 residues. V was trimmed by 4 bases and J by 3 bases, leaving 14 bases between them. Germline CDR1 and CDR2: SGHKS and YYEKEE (reference sequence). The CDR3: CASSVRDWIYEQYF. The CDR3 DNA reads as TGTGCCAGCAGCGTCCGGGACTGGATCTACGAGCAGTACTTC.